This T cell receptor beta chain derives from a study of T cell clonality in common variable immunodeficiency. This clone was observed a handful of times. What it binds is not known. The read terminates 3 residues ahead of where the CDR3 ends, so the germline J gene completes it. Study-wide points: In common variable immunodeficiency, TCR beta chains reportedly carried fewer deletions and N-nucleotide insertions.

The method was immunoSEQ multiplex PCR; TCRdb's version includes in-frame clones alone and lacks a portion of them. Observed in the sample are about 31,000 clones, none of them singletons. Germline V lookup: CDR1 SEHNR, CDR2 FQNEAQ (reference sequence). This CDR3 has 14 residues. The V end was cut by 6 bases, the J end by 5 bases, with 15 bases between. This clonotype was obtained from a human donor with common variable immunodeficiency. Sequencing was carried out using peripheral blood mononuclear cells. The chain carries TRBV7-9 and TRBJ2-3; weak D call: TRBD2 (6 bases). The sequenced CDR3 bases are TGTGCCAGCAGTTCTCTAGCGACCCTAGATACG. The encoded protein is CASSSLATLDT. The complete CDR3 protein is CASSSLATLDTQYF. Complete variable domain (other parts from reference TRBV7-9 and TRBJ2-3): DTGVSQNPRHKITKRGQNVTFRCDPISEHNRLYWYRQTLGQGPEFLTYFQNEAQLEKSRLLSDRFSAERPKGSFSTLEIQRTEQGDSAMYLCASSSLATLDTQYFGPGTRLTVL.